This entry lists 29 T cell receptor beta chains sequenced from one sample in a study of T cell responses to AZD1222 COVID-19 vaccine (dated by TCRdb to the early 2020s). In light of the paper, this sample's time point label describes: baseline before first vaccination. The library came from the immunoSEQ multiplex PCR assay. As stored in TCRdb, this immuneACCESS dataset retains in-frame rearrangements with V and J assigned. A fraction of the clones does not appear; measured against another copy, unresolved V genes explain less than half of the discrepancy, and the remainder lacks a known reason. Within this sample are roughly 170,000 clones, with 90% to 95% of them counted one time only. 1.5% to 2% of the sample is taken by the ten largest. The sequencing used peripheral blood, collected on day 0 of AZD1222 vaccination. The receptors stem from an adult in good health.

This rearrangement joins TRBV9 to TRBJ1-1, with TRBD1 as a possible D gene (5 bases). The CDR3 contains 16 residues. CDR1 SGDLS and CDR2 YYNGEE come from the germline V gene. V lost 0 bases and J lost 0, with 12 bases in between. This CDR3 is CASSVGGGTMNTEAFF. For the CDR3, the DNA is TGTGCCAGCAGCGTAGGCGGCGGGACCATGAACACTGAAGCTTTCTTT.

The CDR3 region is CASSPTEQYF. CDR3 DNA sequence: TGTGCCAGTTCCCCTACGGAGCAGTACTTC. V and J are TRBV21-1 and TRBJ2-7; the table's TRBD2 call for D was not verified on the DNA. TRBV21-1 represents a pseudogene. The CDR3 contains 10 residues.

The V gene is TRBV30, the J gene TRBJ1-3, with 12 bases matching TRBD1. The germline V gene has CDR1 GTSNPN and CDR2 SVGIG (reference sequence). V shed 2 bases and J 3 bases; nucleotides not matched to a gene: 5. The CDR3 sequence is 16 residues long. The CDR3, as DNA: TGTGCCTGGAGTAGGGACAGGGGGCGCATTGGAAACACCATATATTTT. Protein sequence: CAWSRDRGRIGNTIYF.

This sequence joins TRBV4-3 and TRBJ2-2; 9 bases align to TRBD2. The CDR3 runs to 17 residues. CDR1 is LGHNA and CDR2 is YSLEER in the germline V gene. After removal of 4 bases from V and 3 bases from J, the junction contained 9 bases not matched to a gene. In DNA form, the CDR3 reads TGCGCCAGCAGCCCCTTGGGCGGGGGGGCCCACACCGGGGAGCTGTTTTTT. Translation gives CASSPLGGGAHTGELFF.

Notes on this clone: The sample contains more than one DNA sequence encoding this CDR3. CDR3 protein: CASSSDYEQYF. CDR3 in DNA: TGTGCCAGCAGCTCGGACTACGAGCAGTACTTC. This chain uses TRBV5-4 with TRBJ2-7; D unclear. Trimming shortened V by 3 bases and J by 3 bases, and 4 bases separated the two germline ends. The CDR3 length is 11 residues. The germline gives CDR1 SGHNT, CDR2 YYREEE (reference sequence). Together with reference TRBV5-4 and TRBJ2-7, the CDR3 gives the full variable domain: ETGVTQSPTHLIKTRGQQVTLRCSSQSGHNTVSWYQQALGQGPQFIFQYYREEENGRGNFPPRFSGLQFPNYSSELNVNALELDDSALYLCASSSDYEQYFGPGTRLTVT.

The rearrangement links TRBV28 to TRBJ1-1; 7 nucleotides match TRBD1. V was clipped by 7 bases and J by 0 bases; unmatched bases: 5. Germline V lookup: CDR1 MDHEN, CDR2 SYDVKM. The CDR3 is made up of 14 amino acids. The CDR3 spells CASIPGGMNTEAFF. The CDR3 region has the DNA TGTGCCAGCATTCCAGGGGGGATGAACACTGAAGCTTTCTTT.

This rearrangement joins TRBV7-8 to TRBJ1-5; 12 bases map to TRBD1. Trimming took 4 bases from V and 7 from J; bases not matched to a gene: 5. From germline, CDR1 is SGHVS and CDR2 FQNEAQ. The CDR3 length is 15 residues. The CDR3 here is CASSSGQGANQPQHF. Written as DNA, the CDR3 is TGTGCCAGCAGCTCGGGACAGGGGGCCAACCAGCCCCAGCATTTT.

V is TRBV5-6 and J is TRBJ2-2, with 11 bases fitting TRBD2. Germline CDR1 and CDR2: SGHDT and YYEEEE. Losses at the gene ends were 2 bases for V and 3 bases for J; bases not matched to a gene: 9. The CDR3 loop spans 18 amino acids. The CDR3 DNA is TGTGCCAGCAGCTTAGGACTAGCGGGTTATTTGGACACCGGGGAGCTGTTTTTT. Protein sequence: CASSLGLAGYLDTGELFF.

The rearrangement links TRBV12-3 or TRBV12-4 to TRBJ1-2; no reliable D call. The CDR3 has 12 amino acids. V gave up 5 bases and J gave up 6 bases, with 10 bases separating them. Here the CDR3 reads CASSAQVDGYTF. CDR3 coding DNA: TGTGCCAGCAGTGCGCAGGTGGATGGCTACACCTTC.

In the case of this clone: Additional DNA sequences in this sample encode the identical CDR3. This chain connects TRBV28 to TRBJ1-2, with 7 bases lining up with TRBD1. With V trimmed by 3 bases and J by 2 bases, 0 bases remained unmatched. This CDR3 contains 13 residues. CDR1 and CDR2 (germline): MDHEN, SYDVKM. The CDR3 protein is CASSLDRNYGYTF. Written as DNA, the CDR3 is TGTGCCAGCAGTTTGGACAGGAACTATGGCTACACCTTC.

The chain employs TRBV4-1 and TRBJ1-5; weak D call: TRBD1 (5 bases). From germline, CDR1 is MGHRA and CDR2 YSYEKL. The CDR3 has 16 residues. Between the trimmed V and J ends, which lost 1 base and 1 base, there was a span of 11 bases. CDR3 nucleotide sequence: TGCGCCAGCAGCCAAGCGGGGCAGTGGAGCAATCAGCCCCAGCATTTT. Protein product: CASSQAGQWSNQPQHF.

J is TRBJ1-2 and V is TRBV4-1; a weak D match, TRBD1 (5 bases). The CDR3 sequence is 14 residues long. The V gene lost 0 bases and the J gene lost 6 bases, with 11 bases spanning the gap. Germline loops: CDR1 MGHRA, CDR2 YSYEKL. CDR3: CASSQDRAINGYTF. CDR3 bases: TGCGCCAGCAGCCAAGACAGGGCAATTAATGGCTACACCTTC.

The rearrangement joins TRBV28 to TRBJ1-2, with no clear D. Trimming took off 4 bases at V and 2 bases at J, with 8 bases between the two ends. Germline CDR1 is MDHEN and CDR2 is SYDVKM. CDR3 length equals 13 residues. The CDR3 nucleotides read TGTGCCAGCAGTTCCCCGGGAAACTATGGCTACACCTTC. Translated, it gives CASSSPGNYGYTF.

This sequence joins TRBV5-8 and TRBJ2-3, with 11 bases lining up with TRBD2. The ends lost 4 bases at V and 4 bases at J; junction bases unmatched: 2. CDR1 is SGHTS, CDR2 YDEGEE, per germline. CDR3 length: 14 residues. The CDR3 loop is CASSRGLAADTQYF. In nucleotides, the CDR3 is TGTGCCAGCAGCAGGGGACTAGCGGCAGATACGCAGTATTTT.

This clone was seen just once. The chain carries TRBV30 and TRBJ1-5; D perhaps matches TRBD1 (6 bases). The length of the CDR3 is 16 residues. Germline CDR1 is GTSNPN and CDR2 is SVGIG (reference sequence). Deletions cut 0 bases from V and 1 base from J, with 13 bases between. The CDR3, as DNA: TGTGCCTGGAGTGTACGTGGGGGCAGGAGCAATCAGCCCCAGCATTTT. Its translation: CAWSVRGGRSNQPQHF.

J is TRBJ1-4 and V is TRBV5-6; D is uncertain. Between the trimmed V and J ends, which lost 2 bases and 7 bases, there was a span of 15 bases. The CDR3 runs 15 residues. Germline lookup yields CDR1 SGHDT and CDR2 YYEEEE. In DNA form, the CDR3 reads TGTGCCAGCAGCTTTCCCCGGGCGACGGGTGAAAAACTGTTTTTT. Translating it yields CASSFPRATGEKLFF. Complete variable domain (other parts from reference TRBV5-6 and TRBJ1-4): DAGVTQSPTHLIKTRGQQVTLRCSPKSGHDTVSWYQQALGQGPQFIFQYYEEEERQRGNFPDRFSGHQFPNYSSELNVNALLLGDSALYLCASSFPRATGEKLFFGSGTQLSVL.

The chain is built from TRBV5-5 and TRBJ1-1; a possible D gene is TRBD1 (5 bases). V was trimmed by 0 bases and J by 4 bases, leaving 13 bases between them. Germline CDR1 is SGHKS and CDR2 is YYEKEE (reference sequence). This CDR3 region has 15 residues. The CDR3 spells CASSLELRGGTEAFF. The CDR3 DNA reads TGTGCCAGCAGCTTGGAGCTAAGGGGTGGCACTGAAGCTTTCTTT.

The CDR3 loop reads CASSVGAGPGINTDTQYF. In DNA form, the CDR3 reads TGTGCCAGCAGCGTAGGAGCGGGACCGGGCATTAACACAGATACGCAGTATTTT. The chain combines TRBV9 with TRBJ2-3, with 7 nucleotides matching TRBD2. Trimming at V came to 0 bases and at J to 2 bases, leaving 12 bases not matched to a gene. The CDR3 runs 18 residues. Germline V CDR1 and CDR2: SGDLS, YYNGEE.

This clone was found once. V and J are TRBV24-1 and TRBJ2-1; D remains unclear. V lost 6 bases and J lost 8, with 10 bases in between. The CDR3 loop spans 12 amino acids. Germline CDR1 reads KGHDR; CDR2 reads SFDVKD. CDR3 DNA: TGTGCCACCAGTTTGCGTGGGGATGAGCAGTTCTTC. This gives the protein CATSLRGDEQFF.

DNA for the CDR3: TGTGCCAGCAGTTCAGGTCCCCTCTACGAGCAGTACTTC. Its translation is CASSSGPLYEQYF. The chain combines TRBV6-5 with TRBJ2-7; D call uncertain. Germline lookup yields CDR1 MNHEY and CDR2 SVGAGI. V dropped 4 bases and J dropped 3 bases, with 10 bases sitting between them. CDR3 length: 13 amino acids.

The chain uses TRBV4-2 and TRBJ2-1, with D possibly being TRBD2 (5 bases). Germline V lookup: CDR1 LGHNA, CDR2 YNFKEQ. CDR3 size: 13 residues. The ends were cut back, 4 bases at V and 4 bases at J, with 8 bases in the middle. The CDR3 coding sequence is TGTGCCAGCAGCCGGAGCGGTTACAATGAGCAGTTCTTC. Its translation is CASSRSGYNEQFF.

The sample holds a few counts of this clone. The chain couples TRBV5-6 to TRBJ1-6; D not resolved. This CDR3 is built from 17 residues. The V gene lost 0 bases and the J gene lost 0 bases, with 10 bases spanning the gap. Germline V gene sequence: CDR1 SGHDT, CDR2 YYEEEE. The CDR3 protein is CASSLGHLSSYNSPLHF. For the CDR3, the DNA is TGTGCCAGCAGCTTGGGACACCTGAGCTCCTATAATTCACCCCTCCACTTT. The complete variable domain, with remaining parts taken from reference TRBV5-6 and TRBJ1-6, reads DAGVTQSPTHLIKTRGQQVTLRCSPKSGHDTVSWYQQALGQGPQFIFQYYEEEERQRGNFPDRFSGHQFPNYSSELNVNALLLGDSALYLCASSLGHLSSYNSPLHFGNGTRLTVT.

The chain has TRBV10-3 and TRBJ2-3; D unclear. The CDR3 length is 15 residues. V shed 6 bases and J shed 2 bases, with 15 bases lying between them. Per germline, CDR1 ENHRY and CDR2 SYGVKD. The CDR3 DNA reads as TGTGCCATCAGGGAGCCGGCTAAATCCACAGATACGCAGTATTTT. Translating it yields CAIREPAKSTDTQYF.

The chain combines TRBV7-2 with TRBJ2-7; D is unclear. The germline CDR1 and CDR2 sequences are SGHTA and FQGNSA. This CDR3 is built from 14 residues. Trimming shortened V by 1 base and J by 3 bases, and 10 bases separated the two germline ends. CDR3 coding DNA: TGTGCCAGCAGCTTAGATTACGTTCGCTACGAGCAGTACTTC. Its protein product is CASSLDYVRYEQYF.

The gene calls are TRBV9 and TRBJ2-1, with D perhaps TRBD1 or TRBD2 (5 bases each). The V end lost 2 bases, the J end lost 9 bases, and 21 bases lay between the germline ends. This CDR3 is 16 amino acids long. In germline, CDR1 is SGDLS, CDR2 YYNGEE. The CDR3 loop is CASSVISGTNIGEQFF. In DNA form, the CDR3 reads TGTGCCAGCAGCGTGATATCGGGGACGAATATCGGTGAGCAGTTCTTC.

This clone came up once. The chain employs TRBV10-2 and TRBJ2-5; D may match TRBD1 or TRBD2 (6 bases each). This CDR3 contains 16 residues. With 0 bases removed from V and 1 base from J, the gap between germline ends came to 12 bases. Per the germline V gene, CDR1 is WSHSY and CDR2 is SAAADI. The CDR3 region has the DNA TGCGCCAGCAGTGAGTCGGCGGGACAAACCCAAGAGACCCAGTACTTC. Protein product: CASSESAGQTQETQYF.

This clone was seen only a few times. The chain has TRBV5-4 and TRBJ2-1; D remains ambiguous. CDR1 is SGHNT, CDR2 YYREEE, per germline (reference sequence). V dropped 4 bases and J dropped 2 bases, with 13 bases sitting between them. The CDR3 extends over 15 amino acids. The CDR3 sequence is CASSHHTHAYNEQFF. The DNA for the CDR3 is TGTGCCAGCAGCCATCACACTCATGCCTACAATGAGCAGTTCTTC.

V usage is TRBV12-3 or TRBV12-4 and J usage is TRBJ1-1; 9 bases line up with TRBD1. Unmatched junction bases numbered 0, after V lost 6 bases and J lost 1 base. The CDR3 sequence is 13 residues long. The CDR3 sequence is CASRQGANTEAFF. The CDR3 DNA reads as TGTGCCAGCAGACAGGGGGCGAACACTGAAGCTTTCTTT.

The chain carries TRBV12-3 or TRBV12-4 and TRBJ1-4; D is unresolved. This CDR3 spans 10 amino acids. Trimming stripped 7 bases from V and 7 bases from J, with 4 bases between. The CDR3 region is CASKSEKLFF. CDR3 bases: TGTGCCAGCAAGTCTGAAAAACTGTTTTTT.